This record looks at one TCR beta chain sequence and its context. The target antigen is unknown. The source of the sample is a study of post-analysis software for immune sequencing data. The CDR3 covers 15 residues. Trimming stripped 6 bases from V and 4 bases from J, with 18 bases between. The germline V gene encodes CDR1 SGHVS and CDR2 FQNEAQ. Prepared libraries of TCR beta cDNA carried unique molecular identifiers. TCRdb reanalysed the PCR reads using MiXCR and keeps one entry per CDR3 protein. Of roughly 600,000 distinct CDR3 sequences listed, roughly 45% are singletons. Regarding the study as a whole: There was significantly lower normalized Chao1 diversity in multiple sclerosis patients than in controls. Elevated frequency relative to controls characterized roughly five TRBV segments in patients, TRBV5-6, TRBV5-1 and TRBV20-1 among them. When the samples were clustered directly with F measure, those that had been prepared in the same batch showed strong co-clustering.

The sequenced material came from blood. The chain is built from TRBV7-8 and TRBJ1-2; D remains unclear. The TCR sequence derives from a girl aged 10 to 17 with multiple sclerosis. This CDR3 reads CASSPSNGQVYGYTF. CDR3 coding DNA: TGTGCCAGCAGTCCCTCGAACGGGCAGGTCTATGGCTACACCTTC.